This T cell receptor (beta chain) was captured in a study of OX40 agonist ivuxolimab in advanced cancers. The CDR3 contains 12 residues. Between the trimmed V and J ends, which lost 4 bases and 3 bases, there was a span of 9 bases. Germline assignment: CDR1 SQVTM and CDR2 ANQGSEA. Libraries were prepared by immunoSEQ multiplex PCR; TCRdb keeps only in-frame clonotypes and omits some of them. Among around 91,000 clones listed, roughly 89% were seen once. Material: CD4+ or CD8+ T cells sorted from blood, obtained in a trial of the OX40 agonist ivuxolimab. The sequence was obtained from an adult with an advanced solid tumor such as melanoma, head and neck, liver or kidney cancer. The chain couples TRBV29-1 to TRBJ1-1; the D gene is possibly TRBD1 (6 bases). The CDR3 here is CSVGGGYTEAFF. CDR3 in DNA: TGCAGCGTTGGGGGGGGCTACACTGAAGCTTTCTTT.